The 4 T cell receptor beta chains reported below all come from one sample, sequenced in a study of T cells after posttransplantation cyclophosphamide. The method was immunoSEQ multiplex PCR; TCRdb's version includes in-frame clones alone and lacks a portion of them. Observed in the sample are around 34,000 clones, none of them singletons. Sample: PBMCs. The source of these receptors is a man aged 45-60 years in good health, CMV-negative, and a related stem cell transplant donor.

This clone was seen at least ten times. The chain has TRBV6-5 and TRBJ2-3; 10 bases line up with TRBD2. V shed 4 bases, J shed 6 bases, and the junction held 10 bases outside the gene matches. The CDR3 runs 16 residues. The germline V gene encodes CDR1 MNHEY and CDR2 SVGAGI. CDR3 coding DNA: TGTGCCAGCAGTTCCGTTTCTAGCGGGAGCTATGATACGCAGTATTTT. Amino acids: CASSSVSSGSYDTQYF.

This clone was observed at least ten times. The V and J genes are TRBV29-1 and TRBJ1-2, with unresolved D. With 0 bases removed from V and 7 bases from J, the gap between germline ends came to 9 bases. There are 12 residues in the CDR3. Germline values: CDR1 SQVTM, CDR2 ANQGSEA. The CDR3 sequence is CSVEDPRGGYTF. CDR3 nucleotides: TGCAGCGTTGAAGATCCCCGGGGTGGCTACACCTTC.

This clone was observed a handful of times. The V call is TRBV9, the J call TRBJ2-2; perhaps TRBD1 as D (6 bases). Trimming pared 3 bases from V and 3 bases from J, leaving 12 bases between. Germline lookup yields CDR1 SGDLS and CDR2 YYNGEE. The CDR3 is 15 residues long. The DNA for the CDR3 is TGTGCCAGCAGCGCTGGAACAGGGCACACCGGGGAGCTGTTTTTT. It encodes CASSAGTGHTGELFF.

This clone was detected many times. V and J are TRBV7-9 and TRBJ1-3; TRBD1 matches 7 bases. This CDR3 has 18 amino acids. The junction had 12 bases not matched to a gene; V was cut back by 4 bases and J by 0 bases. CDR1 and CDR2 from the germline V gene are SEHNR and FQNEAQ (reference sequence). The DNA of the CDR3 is TGTGCCAGCAGCTCCCGGCGGGTGACAGGGCGCTCTGGAAACACCATATATTTT. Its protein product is CASSSRRVTGRSGNTIYF. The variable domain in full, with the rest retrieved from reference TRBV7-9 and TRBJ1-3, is DTGVSQNPRHKITKRGQNVTFRCDPISEHNRLYWYRQTLGQGPEFLTYFQNEAQLEKSRLLSDRFSAERPKGSFSTLEIQRTEQGDSAMYLCASSSRRVTGRSGNTIYFGEGSWLTVV.